The 4 T cell receptor beta chains listed next were all sequenced from one sample in a study of immune evolution from preneoplasia to lung adenocarcinoma. Measured with immunoSEQ multiplex PCR; TCRdb has only the in-frame clones, and not every one. The data show 10,000 or so clones, approximately 86% seen once. The sample consisted of FFPE minimally invasive lung adenocarcinoma tissue. The receptors derive from a person aged 65 to 79 with lung adenocarcinoma.

The gene calls are TRBV4-1 and TRBJ1-1; the D is unclear. The CDR3 is 15 residues long. V dropped 1 base and J dropped 1 base, with 10 bases sitting between them. Per the germline V gene, CDR1 is MGHRA and CDR2 is YSYEKL. CDR3 residues: CASSQGRQSNTEAFF. The CDR3 nucleotides are TGCGCCAGCAGCCAAGGGAGGCAGTCGAACACTGAAGCTTTCTTT.

The V and J genes are TRBV30 and TRBJ1-1; TRBD1 might be the D (5 bases). Per germline, CDR1 GTSNPN and CDR2 SVGIG (reference sequence). V was cut by 0 bases and J by 2 bases, with 10 bases left in between. CDR3 length equals 14 residues. The CDR3, as DNA: TGTGCCTGGAGTGTACGGGACGGAAACACTGAAGCTTTCTTT. It is translated as CAWSVRDGNTEAFF.

This clone was found once. The genes are TRBV9 and TRBJ2-3; tentatively, D is TRBD2 (5 bases). The ends were cut back, 0 bases at V and 8 bases at J, with 10 bases in the middle. Germline V lookup: CDR1 SGDLS, CDR2 YYNGEE. This CDR3 comprises 13 residues. CDR3 loop: CASSVDGVVTQYF. CDR3 in DNA: TGTGCCAGCAGCGTAGACGGGGTTGTTACGCAGTATTTT.

The CDR3 nucleotides read TGTGCCAGCAGCCAAGGACAGGGGATCAGTCAAGAGACCCAGTACTTC. Translating it yields CASSQGQGISQETQYF. The rearrangement uses TRBV4-2 and TRBJ2-5; 8 nucleotides match TRBD1. CDR3 size: 16 residues. V lost 1 base, J lost 2 bases, and 6 bases stayed unmatched. Germline lookup yields CDR1 LGHNA and CDR2 YNFKEQ.